The 30 T cell receptor beta chains presented below share a single source sample, sequenced in a study of human T cells and chemical hapten exposure. TCRdb reanalysed the 5' RACE reads using MiXCR and keeps one entry per CDR3 protein. The profile shows some 150,000 distinct CDR3 sequences, roughly 4.1% of them singletons. Total RNA was isolated from whole blood that had not been fractionated. The origin of the receptors is a female donor in good health.

This clonotype was seen many times. The rearrangement joins TRBV28 to TRBJ1-1, with 8 bases matching TRBD1. Germline V gene lookup returns CDR1 MDHEN and CDR2 SYDVKM. J gave up 7 bases and V 5 bases, and 3 bases lay outside the gene matches. The CDR3 contains 12 residues. CDR3 bases: TGTGCCAGCAGTCCCGGGACAGGTGAAGCTTTCTTT. This codes for CASSPGTGEAFF.

This clonotype was recorded at least ten times. This chain links TRBV9 with TRBJ2-2; D is possibly TRBD1 (6 bases). The CDR3 loop spans 16 amino acids. Trimming pared 2 bases from V and 1 base from J, leaving 12 bases between. Germline V gene sequence: CDR1 SGDLS, CDR2 YYNGEE. The CDR3 here is CASSVGQSMNTGELFF. In nucleotides, the CDR3 is TGTGCCAGCAGCGTCGGACAGTCAATGAACACCGGGGAGCTGTTTTTT.

This clonotype was observed many times. The V call is TRBV18, the J call TRBJ2-5, with 7 nucleotides matching TRBD1. The germline V gene encodes CDR1 KGHSH and CDR2 LQKENI. With 3 bases clipped from V and 2 bases from J, the junction kept 3 bases outside the gene matches. The CDR3 covers 14 residues. Written as DNA, the CDR3 is TGTGCCAGCTCACCCCGGGACAGTCAAGAGACCCAGTACTTC. This translates into CASSPRDSQETQYF.

This clonotype was seen only a few times. The rearrangement joins TRBV20-1 to TRBJ1-4, with D possibly matching TRBD1 (5 bases). The CDR3 totals 14 residues. The V end was cut by 1 base, the J end by 6 bases, with 12 bases between. From germline, CDR1 is DFQATT and CDR2 SNEGSKA (reference sequence). In DNA, the CDR3 is TGCAGTGCTAGAGCCCCAGGGTGGGATGAAAAACTGTTTTTT. This encodes CSARAPGWDEKLFF.

The J gene is TRBJ1-1, the V gene TRBV6-5; tentative D call: TRBD1 (5 bases). This CDR3 comprises 13 residues. The V gene lost 5 bases and the J gene lost 6 bases, with 13 bases spanning the gap. Germline CDR1 is MNHEY and CDR2 is SVGAGI. Here the CDR3 reads CASSRDSDAEAFF. CDR3 DNA sequence: TGTGCCAGCAGTCGGGACTCGGACGCTGAAGCTTTCTTT.

This clonotype was seen many times. The chain couples TRBV5-5 to TRBJ2-5; the D is unclear. Per the germline V gene, CDR1 is SGHKS and CDR2 is YYEKEE (reference sequence). V lost 4 bases to trimming and J lost 4 bases, with 14 bases between them. This CDR3 region has 14 residues. This chain's CDR3 is CASSLSWTGETQYF. The DNA for the CDR3 is TGTGCCAGCAGCCTCTCTTGGACCGGAGAGACCCAGTACTTC.

The CDR3 nucleotides read TGCAGCGTTGGGTTCCTCGATACGCAGTATTTT. This gives the protein CSVGFLDTQYF. The rearrangement joins TRBV29-1 to TRBJ2-3; D ambiguous. Germline V CDR1 and CDR2: SQVTM, ANQGSEA. This CDR3 contains 11 residues. Trimming took 4 bases from V and 6 from J, leaving 8 bases between them.

In its sample, this clonotype was seen many times. This sequence joins TRBV27 and TRBJ1-2; 8 bases map to TRBD1. The V gene end was trimmed by 4 bases and the J gene end by 5 bases; junction bases not matched to a gene: 15. The germline CDR1 and CDR2 sequences are MNHEY and SMNVEV (reference sequence). The CDR3 covers 17 residues. The CDR3 sequence: CASSSRTGRSLIYGYTF. In DNA, the CDR3 is TGTGCCAGCAGTTCAAGGACAGGGCGATCCTTGATTTATGGCTACACCTTC.

This clonotype appeared many times. CDR3 in amino acids: CSVQAGPTYNEQFF. The CDR3 DNA reads TGCAGTGTCCAAGCGGGTCCAACCTACAATGAGCAGTTCTTC. The chain has TRBV20-1 and TRBJ2-1, with D tentatively TRBD2 (6 bases). CDR1 and CDR2 from the germline V gene are DFQATT and SNEGSKA (reference sequence). The CDR3 is 14 residues long. The V end was cut by 7 bases, the J end by 2 bases, with 15 bases between.

This clonotype was seen at least ten times. The chain combines TRBV6-1 with TRBJ2-7, with 13 bases identical to TRBD2. The germline gives CDR1 MNHNS, CDR2 SASEGT. This CDR3 is 15 amino acids long. J lost 7 bases, V lost 5 bases, and 8 bases had no gene match. The CDR3 sequence: CASSTTSGGASEQYF. The CDR3 DNA follows: TGTGCCAGCAGTACAACTAGCGGGGGGGCCAGTGAGCAGTACTTC.

This clonotype was counted at least ten times. This chain uses TRBV12-3 or TRBV12-4 with TRBJ1-1, with D uncertain. With 5 bases removed from V and 7 bases from J, the gap between germline ends came to 14 bases. The CDR3 is 13 residues long. The CDR3 spells CASSEDIGYEAFF. CDR3 coding DNA: TGTGCCAGCAGTGAAGACATAGGGTATGAAGCTTTCTTT.

At least ten counts were recorded for this clonotype. The V gene is TRBV7-3, the J gene TRBJ1-1; D perhaps matches TRBD1 (5 bases). Per the germline V gene, CDR1 is SGHTA and CDR2 is FQGTGA. The CDR3 has 13 amino acids. Between the trimmed V and J ends, which lost 6 bases and 4 bases, there was a span of 12 bases. Written as DNA, the CDR3 is TGTGCCAGCAGACGGGACGGATCCACTGAAGCTTTCTTT. This encodes CASRRDGSTEAFF. Full variable domain (remainder filled in from reference TRBV7-3 and TRBJ1-1): GAGVSQTPSNKVTEKGKYVELRCDPISGHTALYWYRQSLGQGPEFLIYFQGTGAADDSGLPNDRFFAVRPEGSVSTLKIQRTERGDSAVYLCASRRDGSTEAFFGQGTRLTVV.

This clonotype occurred many times. The chain recombines TRBV5-1 with TRBJ2-7; D is ambiguous. V shed 5 bases and J shed 6 bases, with 15 bases lying between them. Germline CDR1 is SGHRS and CDR2 is YFSETQ. The CDR3 sequence is 13 residues long. The CDR3 sequence is CASSFDPAGEQYF. For the CDR3, the DNA is TGCGCCAGCAGTTTTGACCCCGCCGGCGAGCAGTACTTC. Full variable domain (remainder filled in from reference TRBV5-1 and TRBJ2-7): KAGVTQTPRYLIKTRGQQVTLSCSPISGHRSVSWYQQTPGQGLQFLFEYFSETQRNKGNFPGRFSGRQFSNSRSEMNVSTLELGDSALYLCASSFDPAGEQYFGPGTRLTVT.

This clonotype was observed many times. The chain is built from TRBV5-1 and TRBJ2-2; 8 nucleotides match TRBD1. Germline V gives CDR1 SGHRS, CDR2 YFSETQ. The CDR3 has 15 residues. J gave up 4 bases and V 2 bases, and 4 bases lay outside the gene matches. For the CDR3, the DNA is TGCGCCAGCAGCTTCCCAGGGGGCACCACCGGGGAGCTGTTTTTT. As protein: CASSFPGGTTGELFF.

This sequence joins TRBV7-8 and TRBJ2-2; TRBD1 matches 9 bases. The germline CDR1 and CDR2 sequences are SGHVS and FQNEAQ. The J segment lost 1 base and the V segment lost 3 bases, leaving 3 bases of the junction unmatched. The CDR3 has 16 amino acids. CDR3 amino acids: CASSLWDRENTGELFF. DNA for the CDR3: TGTGCCAGCAGCTTGTGGGACAGGGAGAACACCGGGGAGCTGTTTTTT.

This clonotype was observed at least ten times. The V and J genes are TRBV12-5 and TRBJ2-7; 7 bases are shared with TRBD1. Germline loops: CDR1 LGHNT, CDR2 FRNRAP. The V segment lost 3 bases and the J segment 5 bases; nucleotides outside the gene matches: 10. There are 15 residues in the CDR3. The CDR3 coding sequence is TGTGCTAGTGGTTTCGGACGACAGGGTTCCCACGAGCAGTACTTC. It translates to CASGFGRQGSHEQYF.

This chain links TRBV9 with TRBJ1-6; D unclear. Per germline, CDR1 SGDLS and CDR2 YYNGEE. V was trimmed by 4 bases and J by 2 bases, leaving 13 bases between them. The CDR3 spans 16 residues. The CDR3 DNA follows: TGTGCCAGCAGCTCCCGGGCGGAAACCTATAATTCACCCCTCCACTTT. Translated, it gives CASSSRAETYNSPLHF.

The chain recombines TRBV4-2 with TRBJ2-3, with 8 nucleotides matching TRBD1. In germline, CDR1 is LGHNA, CDR2 YNFKEQ. The CDR3 length is 15 residues. With 4 bases clipped from V and 3 bases from J, the junction kept 6 bases outside the gene matches. The CDR3 DNA is TGTGCCAGCAGCCCGCCTAGACAGGGGACAGATACGCAGTATTTT. It encodes CASSPPRQGTDTQYF.

There are many counts of this clonotype. The chain uses TRBV29-1 and TRBJ1-1; D might be TRBD1 (6 bases). The CDR3 covers 11 residues. V lost 7 bases and J lost 1, with 7 bases in between. Germline assignment: CDR1 SQVTM and CDR2 ANQGSEA. CDR3 region: CSAQGNTEAFF. The CDR3 DNA reads as TGCAGCGCACAGGGGAACACTGAAGCTTTCTTT.

This clonotype was picked up one time. Given a much more abundant clone one base away, this may be a read error. The rearrangement joins TRBV29-1 to TRBJ1-2, with TRBD1 matching 8 bases. CDR1 is SQVTM and CDR2 is ANQGSEA in the germline V gene. CDR3 length equals 14 residues. CDR3 region: CSVDNSDRGYGYNF. CDR3 nucleotides: TGCAGCGTTGATAATTCCGACAGGGGTTATGGCTACAACTTC.

This chain uses TRBV9 with TRBJ2-1; 8 nucleotides match TRBD2. This CDR3 is built from 16 residues. Unmatched junction bases numbered 10, after V lost 4 bases and J lost 4 bases. Per the germline V gene, CDR1 is SGDLS and CDR2 is YYNGEE. The CDR3 coding sequence is TGTGCCAGCAGCCAAGGTGAGCGGGGGCCATACAATGAGCAGTTCTTC. Its protein is CASSQGERGPYNEQFF.

This chain joins TRBV5-1 and TRBJ1-1; TRBD1 might be the D (6 bases). Germline values: CDR1 SGHRS, CDR2 YFSETQ. V lost 4 bases, J lost 9 bases, and 13 bases lay in between. The length of the CDR3 is 12 residues. The CDR3 sequence is CASSSGQSKAFF. CDR3 DNA sequence: TGCGCCAGCAGCAGCGGACAGTCAAAAGCTTTCTTT.

This clonotype was detected many times. The chain recombines TRBV6-4 with TRBJ2-2; D uncertain. Per the germline V gene, CDR1 is MRHNA and CDR2 is SNTAGT. V was shortened by 3 bases and J by 5 bases, with 7 bases between the two germline ends. CDR3 length: 13 residues. This chain's CDR3 is CASSESETGELFF. CDR3 nucleotides: TGTGCCAGCAGTGAGTCAGAGACCGGGGAGCTGTTTTTT.

This clonotype was detected a few times. This chain joins TRBV10-3 and TRBJ2-2, with 8 nucleotides matching TRBD1. Germline CDR1 and CDR2: ENHRY and SYGVKD. V shed 6 bases, J shed 6 bases, and the junction held 9 bases outside the gene matches. The CDR3 contains 15 residues. The CDR3 DNA sequence: TGTGCCATCAGCCCCGGGACAGGTCGATCCGGGGAGCTGTTTTTT. Amino acid sequence: CAISPGTGRSGELFF.

Ten or more counts support this clonotype. The V and J genes are TRBV7-2 and TRBJ1-6; 7 bases are shared with TRBD1. The CDR3 spans 15 residues. The V segment lost 2 bases and the J segment 8 bases; nucleotides outside the gene matches: 6. CDR1 SGHTA and CDR2 FQGNSA come from the germline V gene. CDR3 residues: CASSLIPGGYSPLHF. The CDR3 coding sequence is TGTGCCAGCAGCTTAATTCCAGGGGGATATTCACCCCTCCACTTT.

At least ten counts were recorded for this clonotype. The rearrangement uses TRBV20-1 and TRBJ2-3, with D unclear. The V gene lost 2 bases and the J gene lost 6 bases, with 21 bases spanning the gap. In germline, CDR1 is DFQATT, CDR2 SNEGSKA (reference sequence). The CDR3 spans 16 residues. In nucleotides, the CDR3 is TGCAGTGCTAGACGGGTTAAAGACGTCAATCGTGATACGCAGTATTTT. Translation gives CSARRVKDVNRDTQYF.

This clonotype was seen repeatedly, ten times or more. With a much larger clone just one base away, this may be a read error. The rearrangement uses TRBV6-6 and TRBJ1-2; unclear D gene. The germline V gene encodes CDR1 MNHNY and CDR2 SVGAGI (reference sequence). This CDR3 is 14 amino acids long. V was pared by 2 bases and J by 6 bases, with 13 bases between. CDR3 sequence reads: CASSYGTDADGYTF. DNA for the CDR3: TGTGCCAGCAGTTACGGAACAGACGCGGATGGCTACACCTTC.

This clonotype was found many times. The chain employs TRBV6-2 or TRBV6-3 and TRBJ1-5, with 8 bases aligning to TRBD1. Trimming cost V 7 bases and J 6 bases; bases outside gene matches: 11. CDR1 and CDR2 from the germline V gene are MNHEY and SVGEGT. The CDR3 sequence is 15 residues long. The CDR3 loop reads CASTIGRGLSQPQHF. CDR3 in DNA: TGTGCCAGCACTATTGGCAGGGGGCTAAGTCAGCCCCAGCATTTT.

Concerning this clonotype itself: A much larger clone differs from this one at a single base, so this may be a read error. The chain recombines TRBV5-4 with TRBJ2-3, with D perhaps being TRBD1 or TRBD2 (5 bases each). This CDR3 has 17 amino acids. Germline lookup yields CDR1 SGHNT and CDR2 YYREEE (reference sequence). CDR3 sequence reads: CASSLGGTGPRTETQYF. CDR3 sequence (DNA): TGTGCCAGCAGCTTGGGTGGGACGGGCCCACGCACAGAGACGCAGTATTTT.

The table lists this clonotype with many counts. The chain is built from TRBV10-3 and TRBJ2-2; D gene ambiguous. Between the trimmed V and J ends, which lost 6 bases and 1 base, there was a span of 6 bases. CDR1 is ENHRY, CDR2 SYGVKD, per germline. The CDR3 loop spans 13 amino acids. For the CDR3, the DNA is TGTGCCATCAGAAATGGGAACACCGGGGAGCTGTTTTTT. It yields the protein CAIRNGNTGELFF.